This T cell receptor (beta chain) stems from a study of blood T cell repertoires in COVID-19. This table comes from immunoSEQ multiplex PCR, and its TCRdb copy is limited to in-frame clones, with some not included. The sample lists about 140,000 clones; roughly 84% were seen once. The TCR was taken from a man aged 25-45 years with COVID-19, enrolled during active disease. The sequenced material came from peripheral blood.

The CDR3 protein is CASSGPGANTEAFF. In nucleotides, the CDR3 is TGTGCCAGCAGTGGGCCCGGCGCCAACACTGAAGCTTTCTTT. The chain links TRBV6-6 to TRBJ1-1, with D unresolved. With 5 bases removed from V and 2 bases from J, the gap between germline ends came to 12 bases. Germline loops: CDR1 MNHNY, CDR2 SVGAGI (reference sequence). The CDR3 sequence is 14 residues long.